This T cell receptor (beta chain) was recovered during a study of T cells after yellow fever vaccination. Many counts were recorded for this clonotype. Its antigen is still unknown. Study observations and caveats: Abundant clonotypes from the bulk population could get into FACS-sorted repertoires as contaminants. Compared with primary, the secondary response was weaker and peaked at day 5, not 15. Re-detected after boosting: most primary clones, about 95% of CD4 and about 85% of CD8.

The CDR3 spans 13 residues. Trimming took off 4 bases at V and 6 bases at J, with 9 bases between the two ends. Germline-derived CDR1 and CDR2 are SSHAT and FNYEAQ (reference sequence). One entry per CDR3 protein results from TCRdb running MiXCR on the 5' RACE reads. The sample consists of 450,000 to 600,000 distinct CDR3 sequences, approximately 13% of them appearing once. The starting material was PBMCs, obtained on the day of the yellow fever booster vaccination. V usage is TRBV7-7 and J usage is TRBJ2-2; no clear D. The TCR originated in a man younger than 40 who received the YFV17D yellow fever vaccine. The CDR3 sequence: CASSSGPAGELFF. DNA for the CDR3: TGTGCCAGCAGCTCAGGACCAGCCGGGGAGCTGTTTTTT.